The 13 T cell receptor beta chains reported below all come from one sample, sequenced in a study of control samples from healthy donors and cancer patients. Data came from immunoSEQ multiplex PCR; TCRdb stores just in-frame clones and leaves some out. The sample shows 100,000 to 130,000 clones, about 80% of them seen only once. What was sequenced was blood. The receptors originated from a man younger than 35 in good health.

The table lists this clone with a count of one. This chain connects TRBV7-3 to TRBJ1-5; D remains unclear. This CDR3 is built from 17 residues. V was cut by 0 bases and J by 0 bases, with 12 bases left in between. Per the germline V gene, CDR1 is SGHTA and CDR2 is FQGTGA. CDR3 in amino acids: CASSLTIWEDSNQPQHF. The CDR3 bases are TGTGCCAGCAGCTTAACGATTTGGGAGGATAGCAATCAGCCCCAGCATTTT.

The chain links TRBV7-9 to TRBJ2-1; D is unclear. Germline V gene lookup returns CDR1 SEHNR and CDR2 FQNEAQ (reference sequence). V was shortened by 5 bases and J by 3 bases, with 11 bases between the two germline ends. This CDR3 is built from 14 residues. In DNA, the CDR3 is TGTGCCAGCAGCACCCCGACTCGCTACAATGAGCAGTTCTTC. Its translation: CASSTPTRYNEQFF.

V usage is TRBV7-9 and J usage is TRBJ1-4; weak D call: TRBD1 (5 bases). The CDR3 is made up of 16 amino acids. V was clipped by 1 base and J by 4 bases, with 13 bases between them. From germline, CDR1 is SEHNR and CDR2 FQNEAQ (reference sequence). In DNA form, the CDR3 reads TGTGCCAGCAGCTTAGGAAGGGGAGGCGGTAATGAAAAACTGTTTTTT. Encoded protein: CASSLGRGGGNEKLFF.

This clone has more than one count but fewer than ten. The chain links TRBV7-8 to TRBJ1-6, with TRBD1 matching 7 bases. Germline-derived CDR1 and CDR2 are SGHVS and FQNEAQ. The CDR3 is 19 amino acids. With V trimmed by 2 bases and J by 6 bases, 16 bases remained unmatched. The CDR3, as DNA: TGTGCCAGCAGCTTAAGGGCTATACAGGGGATAGGAAGTAATTCACCCCTCCACTTT. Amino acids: CASSLRAIQGIGSNSPLHF.

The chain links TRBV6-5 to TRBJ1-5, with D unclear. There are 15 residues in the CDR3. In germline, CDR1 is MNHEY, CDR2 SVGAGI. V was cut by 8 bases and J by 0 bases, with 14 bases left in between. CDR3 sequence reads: CASHGPQLSNQPQHF. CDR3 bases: TGTGCCAGCCATGGGCCCCAGCTTAGCAATCAGCCCCAGCATTTT.

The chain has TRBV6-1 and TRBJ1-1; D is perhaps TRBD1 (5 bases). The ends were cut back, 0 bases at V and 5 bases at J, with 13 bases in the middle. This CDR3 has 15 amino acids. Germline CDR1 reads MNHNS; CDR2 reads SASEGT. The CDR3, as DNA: TGTGCCAGCAGTGAAGCGCAGGGTTTAATAACTGAAGCTTTCTTT. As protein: CASSEAQGLITEAFF.

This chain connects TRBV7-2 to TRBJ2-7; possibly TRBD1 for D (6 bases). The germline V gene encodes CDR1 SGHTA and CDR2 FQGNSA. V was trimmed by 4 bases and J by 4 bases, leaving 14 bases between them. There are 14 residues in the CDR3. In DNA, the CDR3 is TGTGCCAGCAGCTCGGGACATTCGGCATACGAGCAGTACTTC. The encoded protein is CASSSGHSAYEQYF.

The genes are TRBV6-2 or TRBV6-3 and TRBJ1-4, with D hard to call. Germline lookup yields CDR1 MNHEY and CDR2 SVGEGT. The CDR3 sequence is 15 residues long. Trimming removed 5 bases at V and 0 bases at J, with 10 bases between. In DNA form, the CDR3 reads TGTGCCAGCAGTCGGCGGCAGGCAACTAATGAAAAACTGTTTTTT. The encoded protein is CASSRRQATNEKLFF.

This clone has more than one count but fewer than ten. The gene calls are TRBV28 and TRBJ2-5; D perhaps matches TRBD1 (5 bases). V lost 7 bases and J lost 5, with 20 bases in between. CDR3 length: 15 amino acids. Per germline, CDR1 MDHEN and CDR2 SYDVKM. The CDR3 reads CASNPDITLGETQYF. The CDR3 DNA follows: TGTGCCAGCAACCCGGACATCACCCTGGGGGAGACCCAGTACTTC. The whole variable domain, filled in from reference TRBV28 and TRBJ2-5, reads DVKVTQSSRYLVKRTGEKVFLECVQDMDHENMFWYRQDPGLGLRLIYFSYDVKMKEKGDIPEGYSVSREKKERFSLILESASTNQTSMYLCASNPDITLGETQYFGPGTRLLVL.

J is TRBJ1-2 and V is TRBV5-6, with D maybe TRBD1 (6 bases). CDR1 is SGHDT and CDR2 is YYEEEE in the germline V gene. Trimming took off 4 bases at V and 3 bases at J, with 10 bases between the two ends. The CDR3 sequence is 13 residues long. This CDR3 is CASSPGGHYGYTF. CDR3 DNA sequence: TGTGCCAGCAGCCCTGGGGGCCACTATGGCTACACCTTC.

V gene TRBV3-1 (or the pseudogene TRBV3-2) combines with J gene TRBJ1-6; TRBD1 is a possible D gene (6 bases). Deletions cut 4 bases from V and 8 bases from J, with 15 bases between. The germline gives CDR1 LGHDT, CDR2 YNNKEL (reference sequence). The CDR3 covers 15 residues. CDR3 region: CASSPGGPRYSPLHF. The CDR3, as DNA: TGTGCCAGCAGCCCCGGGGGGCCTAGGTATTCACCCCTCCACTTT.

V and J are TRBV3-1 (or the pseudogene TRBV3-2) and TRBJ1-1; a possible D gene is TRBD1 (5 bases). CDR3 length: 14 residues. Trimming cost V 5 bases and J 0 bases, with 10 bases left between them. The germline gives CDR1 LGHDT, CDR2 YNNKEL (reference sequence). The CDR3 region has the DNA TGTGCCAGCAGCGTCGGGGCGTTGAACACTGAAGCTTTCTTT. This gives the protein CASSVGALNTEAFF.

CDR3 protein: CASSLAGGREQYV. CDR3 DNA sequence: TGTGCCAGCAGCTTAGCGGGGGGGCGTGAGCAGTACGTC. The chain uses TRBV11-2 and TRBJ2-7, with 8 bases aligning to TRBD2. Germline CDR1 SGHAT, CDR2 FQNNGV. The V and J ends lost 1 base and 7 bases, in that order; junction bases with no gene match: 3. This CDR3 is built from 13 residues.